A single TCR beta chain is shown here with its context. The antigen is not known. There were likely unrecorded immune exposures, though donors were nominally healthy when sampled. The PCR was carried out with 60 Vbeta primers and 13 Jbeta primers. Repertoires were generated with immunoSEQ multiplex PCR, while TCRdb's copy carries only in-frame clones and drops some. The profile covers 96,000 or so clones, with 65% to 85% appearing a single time and under 3.5% taken by the ten largest. This CDR3 has 16 amino acids. The V and J ends lost 2 bases and 5 bases, in that order; junction bases with no gene match: 9. The V gene's germline CDR1 is LGHNT and CDR2 FRNRAP. This sample stems from a study of cytomegalovirus exposure and HLA in healthy donors. Overall study results and limits: Association of 16,951 TCR beta sequences with HLA alleles was found at 0.05 false discovery rate in a later analysis. A later analysis, which compared TCR beta chains of equal frequency, found the HLA-associated ones more clonally expanded.

This TCR derives from a female donor in good health and CMV-seropositive. Sequenced input: PBMCs. This chain uses TRBV12-5 with TRBJ1-1, with 9 nucleotides matching TRBD1. CDR3 sequence reads: CASGLPRGQGRTEAFF. CDR3 in DNA: TGTGCTAGTGGTTTGCCCCGCGGACAGGGGCGAACTGAAGCTTTCTTT.